Following are 29 T cell receptor beta chains from one sample sequenced in a study of CD4 T cell repertoires in COVID-19 (dated by TCRdb to 2020 to 2023). The sample's time point label is to be understood as: sample from a COVID-19-recovered individual after infection. The library was obtained by the immunoSEQ multiplex PCR assay. TCRdb retrieved this table from immuneACCESS and kept in-frame rearrangements only. Not all clones are present; in checked studies, unresolved V genes account for under half, and no reason is known for the remainder. In this sample the table shows more than 65,000 clones, roughly 85% of which occur a single time. Roughly 0.58% of the sample belongs to the ten largest clones. Material: CD4+ T cells from peripheral blood, obtained after recovery from COVID-19. Receptors were obtained from a human donor who had COVID-19.

The V call is TRBV29-1, the J call TRBJ2-1; 11 bases map to TRBD2. The germline CDR1 and CDR2 sequences are SQVTM and ANQGSEA. The ends lost 3 bases at V and 1 base at J; junction bases unmatched: 5. This CDR3 spans 16 amino acids. CDR3 sequence reads: CSVDRSSGRSYNEQFF. DNA for the CDR3: TGCAGCGTTGATAGGTCTAGCGGGAGGTCCTACAATGAGCAGTTCTTC.

V is TRBV28 and J is TRBJ1-1; tentatively, D is TRBD1 (6 bases). The CDR3 is 14 amino acids. Germline values: CDR1 MDHEN, CDR2 SYDVKM. Trimming pared 7 bases from V and 8 bases from J, leaving 20 bases between. CDR3 sequence: CASINIQGGREAFF. In DNA, the CDR3 is TGTGCCAGCATTAATATACAGGGAGGGCGGGAAGCTTTCTTT.

This clone was seen only once. The rearrangement links TRBV20-1 to TRBJ1-5, with TRBD1 matching 10 bases. CDR1 and CDR2 from the germline V gene are DFQATT and SNEGSKA (reference sequence). V lost 3 bases, J lost 7 bases, and 9 bases stayed unmatched. The CDR3 loop spans 15 amino acids. The CDR3 DNA reads as TGCAGTGCTAGTGGTGGACAGGGGGAAGGACAGCCCCAGCATTTT. Protein sequence: CSASGGQGEGQPQHF.

This clone was detected once. This rearrangement joins TRBV18 to TRBJ2-1, with 10 bases matching TRBD2. The V segment lost 2 bases and the J segment 7 bases; nucleotides outside the gene matches: 8. Germline CDR1 and CDR2: KGHSH and LQKENI. The CDR3 contains 16 residues. The CDR3 here is CASSPGFTSGMNEQFF. The CDR3 coding sequence is TGTGCCAGCTCACCAGGTTTTACTAGCGGGATGAATGAGCAGTTCTTC.

The rearrangement joins TRBV7-7 to TRBJ2-1; D might be TRBD1 (5 bases). Trimming removed 2 bases from V and 7 bases from J, with 15 bases in between. CDR1 and CDR2 (germline): SSHAT, FNYEAQ (reference sequence). CDR3 length equals 15 residues. The CDR3 nucleotides read TGTGCCAGCAGCTTAAGCCTAGGGGCCAAGAATGAGCAGTTCTTC. Protein: CASSLSLGAKNEQFF.

The chain carries TRBV28 and TRBJ1-5; TRBD1 matches at 8 bases. Trimming removed 6 bases from V and 3 bases from J; junction bases left unmatched: 7. Germline CDR1 reads MDHEN; CDR2 reads SYDVKM. The CDR3 consists of 15 residues. In nucleotides, the CDR3 is TGTGCCAGCAGCAAAAGACAGGGGTACAATCAGCCCCAGCATTTT. This encodes CASSKRQGYNQPQHF.

The chain recombines TRBV30 with TRBJ2-3; 11 positions agree with TRBD2. Looked up from germline, CDR1 is GTSNPN and CDR2 is SVGIG (reference sequence). J lost 5 bases, V lost 1 base, and 5 bases had no gene match. The CDR3 totals 15 residues. CDR3 bases: TGTGCCTGGAGTGAAGGTAGCGGGAGGGTAGATACGCAGTATTTT. Translation: CAWSEGSGRVDTQYF.

V usage is TRBV11-2 and J usage is TRBJ1-2; D gene ambiguous. The CDR3 has 14 residues. V lost 1 base and J lost 0, with 6 bases in between. Germline CDR1 and CDR2: SGHAT and FQNNGV. The CDR3 loop is CASSLGTANYGYTF. DNA for the CDR3: TGTGCCAGCAGCTTAGGGACGGCTAACTATGGCTACACCTTC.

This sequence joins TRBV3-1 (or the pseudogene TRBV3-2) and TRBJ2-3, with D unresolved. V lost 5 bases to trimming and J lost 1 base, with 10 bases between them. The CDR3 runs to 14 residues. Germline V lookup: CDR1 LGHDT, CDR2 YNNKEL (reference sequence). For the CDR3, the DNA is TGTGCCAGCAGCTTTCTTCGGGGCACAGATACGCAGTATTTT. Protein: CASSFLRGTDTQYF.

This clone was seen a handful of times. This chain uses TRBV28 with TRBJ1-6; unclear D gene. Germline lookup yields CDR1 MDHEN and CDR2 SYDVKM. V was shortened by 9 bases and J by 7 bases, with 10 bases between the two germline ends. The CDR3 spans 12 residues. The CDR3 DNA reads TGTGCCAGTCACCAACCAAATTCACCCCTCCACTTT. Its protein product is CASHQPNSPLHF.

The chain joins TRBV6-5 to TRBJ2-7; D remains unclear. This CDR3 comprises 11 residues. Trimming removed 5 bases at V and 2 bases at J, with 4 bases between. Germline V gene sequence: CDR1 MNHEY, CDR2 SVGAGI. The CDR3 protein is CASSRTYEQYF. The DNA for the CDR3 is TGTGCCAGCAGTCGGACCTACGAGCAGTACTTC.

This clone was detected only a few times. The chain couples TRBV7-2 to TRBJ2-2; D uncertain. CDR3 length: 15 amino acids. V lost 1 base, J lost 1 base, and 7 bases lay in between. The germline V gene has CDR1 SGHTA and CDR2 FQGNSA. The CDR3 loop is CASSLVAGNTGELFF. The CDR3 DNA sequence: TGTGCCAGCAGCTTAGTGGCAGGGAACACCGGGGAGCTGTTTTTT.

For the CDR3, the DNA is TGTGCCAGCACCCCGACTAGGGGGGGCGAGACCCAGTACTTC. Translated: CASTPTRGGETQYF. V usage is TRBV2 and J usage is TRBJ2-5; perhaps TRBD2 as D (7 bases). There are 14 residues in the CDR3. Trimming left V 7 bases short and J 5 bases short, with 17 bases between. Germline assignment: CDR1 SNHLY and CDR2 FYNNEI.

CDR3 sequence (DNA): TGTGCCAGCACCCGGAGAGCTTTCTCTGGGGCCAACGTCCTGACTTTC. Translating gives CASTRRAFSGANVLTF. The chain couples TRBV11-2 to TRBJ2-6; unclear D gene. The germline V and J ends were trimmed by 7 bases and 0 bases, with 13 bases remaining between them. CDR1 and CDR2 (germline): SGHAT, FQNNGV. This CDR3 comprises 16 residues. Full variable domain (rest looked up from reference TRBV11-2 and TRBJ2-6): EAGVAQSPRYKIIEKRQSVAFWCNPISGHATLYWYQQILGQGPKLLIQFQNNGVVDDSQLPKDRFSAERLKGVDSTLKIQPAKLEDSAVYLCASTRRAFSGANVLTFGAGSRLTVL.

This clone showed up just once. CDR3 in amino acids: CASSYSERNYGYTF. DNA of the CDR3: TGTGCCAGCAGCTACAGCGAACGGAACTATGGCTACACCTTC. The chain employs TRBV3-1 (or the pseudogene TRBV3-2) and TRBJ1-2, with no clear D. The CDR3 runs 14 residues. Looked up from germline, CDR1 is LGHDT and CDR2 is YNNKEL (reference sequence). The germline V and J ends were trimmed by 5 bases and 2 bases, with 12 bases remaining between them.

The chain combines TRBV5-1 with TRBJ2-6; D is unresolved. Germline CDR1 and CDR2: SGHRS and YFSETQ. The ends were cut back, 4 bases at V and 0 bases at J, with 8 bases in the middle. CDR3 size: 15 residues. CDR3 coding DNA: TGCGCCAGCAGCGATACAGCCTCTGGGGCCAACGTCCTGACTTTC. This codes for CASSDTASGANVLTF.

The table lists this clone with a few counts. V and J are TRBV18 and TRBJ2-5; either TRBD1 or TRBD2 may fit D (5 bases each). The CDR3 spans 13 residues. V was cut by 2 bases and J by 5 bases, with 9 bases left in between. Germline CDR1 KGHSH, CDR2 LQKENI. Written as DNA, the CDR3 is TGTGCCAGCTCACCAGATTGGGGGGAGACCCAGTACTTC. This sequence encodes CASSPDWGETQYF. Filled out from reference TRBV18 and TRBJ2-5, the complete variable domain reads NAGVMQNPRHLVRRRGQEARLRCSPMKGHSHVYWYRQLPEEGLKFMVYLQKENIIDESGMPKERFSAEFPKEGPSILRIQQVVRGDSAAYFCASSPDWGETQYFGPGTRLLVL.

V and J are TRBV6-6 and TRBJ2-1; 16 bases line up with TRBD2. Germline CDR1 and CDR2: MNHNY and SVGAGI (reference sequence). The CDR3 runs to 15 residues. V was pared by 6 bases and J by 14 bases, with 10 bases of the junction left unmatched. This CDR3 reads CASSNPGLAGGQEFF. The DNA for the CDR3 is TGTGCCAGCAGCAACCCGGGACTAGCGGGAGGGCAGGAGTTCTTC.

The chain recombines TRBV19 with TRBJ1-1, with 7 bases lining up with TRBD1. The ends lost 8 bases at V and 2 bases at J; junction bases unmatched: 8. Germline V gives CDR1 LNHDA, CDR2 SQIVND (reference sequence). This CDR3 spans 14 amino acids. The CDR3 coding sequence is TGTGCCAGTCGGACAGGAGGTAGAAACACTGAAGCTTTCTTT. This codes for CASRTGGRNTEAFF. Looking up the rest from reference TRBV19 and TRBJ1-1 gives the full variable domain: DGGITQSPKYLFRKEGQNVTLSCEQNLNHDAMYWYRQDPGQGLRLIYYSQIVNDFQKGDIAEGYSVSREKKESFPLTVTSAQKNPTAFYLCASRTGGRNTEAFFGQGTRLTVV.

The rearrangement links TRBV12-3 or TRBV12-4 to TRBJ1-1; tentatively, D is TRBD1 (5 bases). Between the trimmed V and J ends, which lost 8 bases and 10 bases, there was a span of 20 bases. This CDR3 region has 13 residues. This CDR3 reads CASGLTGTRGAFF. The CDR3 DNA reads as TGTGCCAGCGGATTAACCGGGACTCGAGGAGCTTTCTTT.

This clone came up a few times. The gene calls are TRBV27 and TRBJ1-1; the D is unclear. This CDR3 is 14 amino acids long. The V end lost 5 bases, the J end lost 8 bases, and 18 bases lay between the germline ends. Germline CDR1 MNHEY, CDR2 SMNVEV (reference sequence). The CDR3 sequence: CASSRSLGSREAFF. DNA for the CDR3: TGTGCCAGCAGTCGATCCCTGGGCTCGCGGGAAGCTTTCTTT.

The V call is TRBV27, the J call TRBJ1-5; D not resolved. Per the germline V gene, CDR1 is MNHEY and CDR2 is SMNVEV (reference sequence). The V end was cut by 6 bases, the J end by 2 bases, with 20 bases between. This CDR3 is 17 amino acids long. The chain's CDR3 is CASRPASKGRGNQPQHF. The CDR3 nucleotides read TGTGCCAGCAGGCCCGCCTCGAAAGGTAGGGGCAATCAGCCCCAGCATTTT.

The V call is TRBV7-2, the J call TRBJ2-1; a weak D match, TRBD2 (6 bases). The V end was cut by 6 bases, the J end by 9 bases, with 15 bases between. Per germline, CDR1 SGHTA and CDR2 FQGNSA. The CDR3 covers 13 residues. In DNA form, the CDR3 reads TGTGCCAGCAGAGCTAGAATGGAGGGTGAGCAGTTCTTC. Protein: CASRARMEGEQFF.

V gene TRBV3-1 (or the pseudogene TRBV3-2) combines with J gene TRBJ2-1, with 8 bases identical to TRBD1. The CDR3 extends over 14 amino acids. The germline V gene encodes CDR1 LGHDT and CDR2 YNNKEL (reference sequence). With V trimmed by 9 bases and J by 5 bases, 9 bases remained unmatched. The chain's CDR3 is CASAAGTGNNEQFF. The CDR3 DNA follows: TGTGCCAGTGCAGCAGGGACAGGAAACAATGAGCAGTTCTTC.

This sequence joins TRBV24-1 and TRBJ2-5; no reliable D call. Germline V gene sequence: CDR1 KGHDR, CDR2 SFDVKD. This CDR3 contains 15 residues. V lost 7 bases, J lost 3 bases, and 17 bases lay in between. The CDR3 DNA reads TGTGCCACCAGCTCAGGTCCCCGGCCGGAAGAGACCCAGTACTTC. Translation: CATSSGPRPEETQYF.

CDR3 DNA sequence: TGTGCCAGCAGGGCGGGGACAGGGGTCTCCTACGAGCAGTACTTC. Its protein is CASRAGTGVSYEQYF. The genes are TRBV6-5 and TRBJ2-7, with TRBD1 matching 10 bases. Germline V lookup: CDR1 MNHEY, CDR2 SVGAGI. The trim removed 6 bases at V and 0 bases at J, leaving 5 bases unmatched. The CDR3 loop spans 15 amino acids.

The CDR3 reads CASSPYMTRETQYF. CDR3 DNA: TGTGCCAGTAGTCCATACATGACGAGAGAGACCCAGTACTTC. The chain links TRBV19 to TRBJ2-5; no clear D. V gave up 5 bases and J gave up 4 bases, with 14 bases separating them. The germline CDR1 and CDR2 sequences are LNHDA and SQIVND (reference sequence). This CDR3 comprises 14 residues. The variable domain in full, completed from reference TRBV19 and TRBJ2-5, reads DGGITQSPKYLFRKEGQNVTLSCEQNLNHDAMYWYRQDPGQGLRLIYYSQIVNDFQKGDIAEGYSVSREKKESFPLTVTSAQKNPTAFYLCASSPYMTRETQYFGPGTRLLVL.

The V call is TRBV25-1, the J call TRBJ1-6; 7 bases line up with TRBD1. The CDR3 extends over 16 amino acids. The germline V gene encodes CDR1 MGHDK and CDR2 SYGVNS. With V trimmed by 3 bases and J by 0 bases, 2 bases remained unmatched. The CDR3 sequence: CASSETGSSYNSPLHF. As DNA, the CDR3 is TGTGCCAGCAGTGAGACAGGGAGCTCCTATAATTCACCCCTCCACTTT.

This chain uses TRBV5-1 with TRBJ2-3; D not certain. Germline CDR1 reads SGHRS; CDR2 reads YFSETQ. V lost 4 bases, J lost 2 bases, and 17 bases lay in between. This CDR3 comprises 16 residues. The CDR3 region is CASSLSPPGATDTQYF. Here the CDR3 DNA reads TGCGCCAGCAGCCTCTCTCCACCAGGAGCCACAGATACGCAGTATTTT.